Shown below are 25 T cell receptor beta chains from a single sample sequenced in a study of identical twins. Each CDR3 protein is one row after TCRdb ran MiXCR on the 5' RACE reads. The sample gives approximately 300,000 distinct CDR3 sequences, 8.5% to 9.5% of which show up once; roughly 7% is in the top ten. This sample was shared with a second study, whose subject was yellow fever vaccine responses in identical twins.

Sequencing was performed on CD8+ T cells sorted from blood. These receptors were collected from a woman aged 18-30 years in good health.

The chain uses TRBV12-5 and TRBJ2-7; TRBD1 is a possible D gene (5 bases). The CDR3 extends over 13 amino acids. CDR1 LGHNT and CDR2 FRNRAP come from the germline V gene. The V end was cut by 6 bases, the J end by 4 bases, with 13 bases between. The DNA of the CDR3 is TGTGCTAGTGGGAAGGGGTTCTCGTACGAGCAGTACTTC. Its protein is CASGKGFSYEQYF. Complete variable domain (other parts from reference TRBV12-5 and TRBJ2-7): DARVTQTPRHKVTEMGQEVTMRCQPILGHNTVFWYRQTMMQGLELLAYFRNRAPLDDSGMPKDRFSAEMPDATLATLKIQPSEPRDSAVYFCASGKGFSYEQYFGPGTRLTVT.

The chain uses TRBV13 and TRBJ1-1; TRBD1 matches at 7 bases. The trim removed 0 bases at V and 3 bases at J, leaving 4 bases unmatched. Germline loops: CDR1 PRHDT, CDR2 FYEKMQ (reference sequence). This CDR3 region has 15 residues. CDR3 in DNA: TGTGCCAGCAGCTTAGGAGGGCAGGGGGACACTGAAGCTTTCTTT. It yields the protein CASSLGGQGDTEAFF.

V usage is TRBV7-9 and J usage is TRBJ2-2; weak D call: TRBD2 (6 bases). This CDR3 contains 17 residues. Trimming stripped 1 base from V and 6 bases from J, with 18 bases between. Germline loops: CDR1 SEHNR, CDR2 FQNEAQ (reference sequence). The CDR3 DNA follows: TGTGCCAGCAGCTTAGGACTAGGAGTGGACCTGGCCGGGGAGCTGTTTTTT. Encoded protein: CASSLGLGVDLAGELFF.

In its sample, this clonotype was seen a few times. The genes are TRBV20-1 and TRBJ1-2; D unclear. With 0 bases removed from V and 2 bases from J, the gap between germline ends came to 13 bases. Per germline, CDR1 DFQATT and CDR2 SNEGSKA (reference sequence). This CDR3 region has 15 residues. The DNA of the CDR3 is TGCAGTGCTAGAGATCCCCGTGGAAGAAACTATGGCTACACCTTC. This encodes CSARDPRGRNYGYTF.

CDR3 residues: CASSYSEGLTEAFF. DNA of the CDR3: TGTGCCAGCAGTTACTCGGAAGGGCTGACTGAAGCTTTCTTT. J is TRBJ1-1 and V is TRBV6-5; unclear D gene. This CDR3 comprises 14 residues. Germline CDR1 MNHEY, CDR2 SVGAGI. Trimming left V 0 bases short and J 5 bases short, with 10 bases between.

This clonotype was seen ten or more times. V gene TRBV20-1 combines with J gene TRBJ2-6; D ambiguous. Looked up from germline, CDR1 is DFQATT and CDR2 is SNEGSKA (reference sequence). V lost 5 bases to trimming and J lost 0 bases, with 17 bases between them. CDR3 length: 17 amino acids. CDR3: CSAPAPGEFSGANVLTF. For the CDR3, the DNA is TGCAGTGCTCCAGCCCCGGGCGAATTCTCTGGGGCCAACGTCCTGACTTTC.

This clonotype showed up many times. The rearrangement uses TRBV5-1 and TRBJ2-7, with D unresolved. Trimming removed 1 base from V and 4 bases from J, with 6 bases in between. The germline V gene has CDR1 SGHRS and CDR2 YFSETQ. CDR3 length equals 12 residues. CDR3 sequence (DNA): TGCGCCAGCAGCTTGTGGGGATACGAGCAGTACTTC. Its protein product is CASSLWGYEQYF.

This chain's CDR3 is CASHTCCYGYQETQYF. DNA for the CDR3: TGTGCCAGCCATACCTGCTGCTACGGGTACCAAGAGACCCAGTACTTC. This chain joins TRBV7-9 and TRBJ2-5; D remains ambiguous. The CDR3 length is 16 residues. From germline, CDR1 is SEHNR and CDR2 FQNEAQ (reference sequence). The V and J ends lost 8 bases and 0 bases respectively, with 19 bases between them.

In its sample, this clonotype was seen many times. The chain employs TRBV6-4 and TRBJ2-3; tentatively, D is TRBD2 (5 bases). Germline assignment: CDR1 MRHNA and CDR2 SNTAGT. V lost 2 bases and J 2 bases, leaving 8 bases between the germline ends. The CDR3 consists of 14 residues. The CDR3: CASSDGRHTDTQYF. For the CDR3, the DNA is TGTGCCAGCAGTGACGGGAGACACACAGATACGCAGTATTTT.

At least ten counts were recorded for this clonotype. The chain joins TRBV7-2 to TRBJ1-1; D is unresolved. The CDR3 is 13 residues long. The V gene lost 2 bases and the J gene lost 8 bases, with 12 bases spanning the gap. From germline, CDR1 is SGHTA and CDR2 FQGNSA. The CDR3 DNA reads TGTGCCAGCAGCTTACCGTGGGTGGCGGAAGCTTTCTTT. Protein sequence: CASSLPWVAEAFF.

There are many counts of this clonotype. This chain links TRBV20-1 with TRBJ1-1; D possibly corresponds to TRBD1 (6 bases). Germline V gene lookup returns CDR1 DFQATT and CDR2 SNEGSKA (reference sequence). The V and J ends lost 0 bases and 4 bases respectively, with 15 bases between them. This CDR3 comprises 15 residues. The DNA of the CDR3 is TGCAGTGCTAGAGATCTCCCAGGGGAAAGCACTGAAGCTTTCTTT. Residues: CSARDLPGESTEAFF.

The V and J genes are TRBV5-1 and TRBJ1-2, with D possibly TRBD1 on 5 matching bases. This CDR3 is built from 15 residues. The germline V gene has CDR1 SGHRS and CDR2 YFSETQ. V was shortened by 0 bases and J by 1 base, with 10 bases between the two germline ends. Here the CDR3 DNA reads TGCGCCAGCAGCTTGGATGACAGCTTTAACTATGGCTACACCTTC. Translated, it gives CASSLDDSFNYGYTF.

The chain recombines TRBV4-1 with TRBJ2-2, with D uncertain. The V end was cut by 1 base, the J end by 3 bases, with 9 bases between. In germline, CDR1 is MGHRA, CDR2 YSYEKL. This CDR3 region has 15 residues. The CDR3 loop reads CASSQGLDDTGELFF. The DNA for the CDR3 is TGCGCCAGCAGCCAAGGACTGGATGACACCGGGGAGCTGTTTTTT.

This clonotype has only a few counts. The rearrangement uses TRBV4-2 and TRBJ1-5; 10 nucleotides agree with TRBD1. Germline values: CDR1 LGHNA, CDR2 YNFKEQ. This CDR3 has 15 residues. Trimming cost V 4 bases and J 5 bases; bases outside gene matches: 5. The CDR3: CASSPLDRGDQPQHF. The CDR3 bases are TGTGCCAGCAGCCCATTGGACAGGGGGGATCAGCCCCAGCATTTT.

This sequence joins TRBV27 and TRBJ2-1, with unresolved D. V dropped 4 bases and J dropped 5 bases, with 12 bases sitting between them. The CDR3 is made up of 14 amino acids. Germline loops: CDR1 MNHEY, CDR2 SMNVEV (reference sequence). The CDR3 loop reads CASSSYGPNNEQFF. For the CDR3, the DNA is TGTGCCAGCAGTTCCTACGGCCCAAACAATGAGCAGTTCTTC.

This rearrangement joins TRBV6-1 to TRBJ2-1, with D uncertain. Germline CDR1 MNHNS, CDR2 SASEGT. Trimming took off 6 bases at V and 6 bases at J, with 12 bases between the two ends. This CDR3 has 13 amino acids. The CDR3 nucleotides are TGTGCCAGCAGGTGGAACACCGTCAATGAGCAGTTCTTC. Amino acid sequence: CASRWNTVNEQFF.

This clonotype has ten or more counts. V is TRBV7-9 and J is TRBJ2-1; possible D gene TRBD2, 5 bases. Germline V gene sequence: CDR1 SEHNR, CDR2 FQNEAQ (reference sequence). The CDR3 contains 15 residues. V was trimmed by 5 bases and J by 0 bases, leaving 11 bases between them. CDR3 residues: CASSPPGSSYNEQFF. CDR3 coding DNA: TGTGCCAGCAGCCCCCCGGGGAGCTCCTACAATGAGCAGTTCTTC.

The chain employs TRBV20-1 and TRBJ2-7; D might be TRBD1 or TRBD2, each matching 5 bases. The CDR3 contains 18 residues. Per germline, CDR1 DFQATT and CDR2 SNEGSKA (reference sequence). V shed 6 bases and J shed 3 bases, with 30 bases lying between them. Here the CDR3 reads CSAKATGEPEGAYYEQYF. The CDR3 DNA is TGCAGTGCCAAAGCAACAGGTGAACCCGAGGGAGCTTACTACGAGCAGTACTTC.

As regards this clonotype: Germline is not matched at one junction end, which may reflect a read error. This sequence joins TRBV5-1 and TRBJ2-7; the match to TRBD1 covers 8 bases. This CDR3 contains 16 residues. In germline, CDR1 is SGHRS, CDR2 YFSETQ. CDR3 sequence reads: CASSLDRDRPTYEQYF. As DNA, the CDR3 is TGCGCCAGCAGTTTGGACCGGGACAGGCCCACCTACGAGCAGTACTTC.

The chain couples TRBV5-5 to TRBJ2-5, with 9 bases lining up with TRBD1. The CDR3 spans 16 residues. The trim removed 4 bases at V and 0 bases at J, leaving 7 bases unmatched. The germline CDR1 and CDR2 sequences are SGHKS and YYEKEE (reference sequence). CDR3 nucleotide sequence: TGTGCCAGCAGCCGACCCCGGACAGGGGACCAAGAGACCCAGTACTTC. Translating gives CASSRPRTGDQETQYF. Full variable domain (rest looked up from reference TRBV5-5 and TRBJ2-5): DAGVTQSPTHLIKTRGQQVTLRCSPISGHKSVSWYQQVLGQGPQFIFQYYEKEERGRGNFPDRFSARQFPNYSSELNVNALLLGDSALYLCASSRPRTGDQETQYFGPGTRLLVL.

The table lists this clonotype with a few counts. The chain is built from TRBV2 and TRBJ1-1, with unresolved D. Trimming stripped 0 bases from V and 6 bases from J, with 11 bases between. The CDR3 extends over 14 amino acids. The germline V gene encodes CDR1 SNHLY and CDR2 FYNNEI. In DNA, the CDR3 is TGTGCCAGCAGTGAAGCCTGGTCGAAGGCTGAAGCTTTCTTT. Amino acid sequence: CASSEAWSKAEAFF.

About this clonotype: With a much larger clone just one base away, this may be a read error. This chain joins TRBV9 and TRBJ2-3; 7 nucleotides line up with TRBD1. Germline values: CDR1 SGDLS, CDR2 YYNGEE. The length of the CDR3 is 14 residues. CDR3 nucleotides: TGTGCCAGCAGCGTACAGGGGGTATCAGATAAGCAGTATTTT. Translated, it gives CASSVQGVSDKQYF.

This clonotype was observed at least ten times. This chain uses TRBV4-1 with TRBJ2-2; TRBD2 might be the D (7 bases). V lost 7 bases and J 1 base, leaving 10 bases between the germline ends. This CDR3 spans 14 amino acids. Germline V gene data show CDR1 as MGHRA and CDR2 as YSYEKL. CDR3 nucleotide sequence: TGCGCCAGCAAGGGGGGGCGGAACACCGGGGAGCTGTTTTTT. It yields the protein CASKGGRNTGELFF.

There are many counts of this clonotype. The chain employs TRBV5-1 and TRBJ2-1, with 9 bases identical to TRBD2. This CDR3 has 14 amino acids. The ends lost 4 bases at V and 6 bases at J; junction bases unmatched: 5. Germline CDR1 and CDR2: SGHRS and YFSETQ. The CDR3 DNA is TGCGCCAGCAGCACCGGGACTAGCCTCAATGAGCAGTTCTTC. Residues: CASSTGTSLNEQFF.

The genes are TRBV5-1 and TRBJ1-6, with 9 bases fitting TRBD1. Per the germline V gene, CDR1 is SGHRS and CDR2 is YFSETQ. The CDR3 has 17 residues. Trimming removed 1 base from V and 7 bases from J; junction bases left unmatched: 9. The CDR3 loop is CASSLLGGQGTNSPLHF. In nucleotides, the CDR3 is TGCGCCAGCAGCTTGTTAGGGGGACAGGGTACAAATTCACCCCTCCACTTT.